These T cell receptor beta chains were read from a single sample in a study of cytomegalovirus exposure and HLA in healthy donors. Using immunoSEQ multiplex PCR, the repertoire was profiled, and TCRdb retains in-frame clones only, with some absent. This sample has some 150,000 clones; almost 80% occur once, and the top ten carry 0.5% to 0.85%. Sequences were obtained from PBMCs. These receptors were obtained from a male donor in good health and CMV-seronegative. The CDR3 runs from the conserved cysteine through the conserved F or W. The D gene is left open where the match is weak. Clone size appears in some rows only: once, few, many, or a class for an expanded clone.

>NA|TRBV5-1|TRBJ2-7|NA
CASSLRGEQYF
TGCGCCAGCAGCTTGAGGGGGGAGCAGTACTTC
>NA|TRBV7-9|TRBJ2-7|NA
CSSSSPLGRLTSYEQYF
TGTTCCAGCAGCTCTCCACTAGGACGGCTAACATCCTACGAGCAGTACTTC
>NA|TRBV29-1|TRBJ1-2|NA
CSVEGTTDYGYTF
TGCAGCGTTGAAGGGACAACAGACTATGGCTACACCTTC
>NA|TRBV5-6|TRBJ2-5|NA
CASSFVDRQETQYF
TGTGCCAGCAGCTTCGTAGACAGGCAAGAGACCCAGTACTTC
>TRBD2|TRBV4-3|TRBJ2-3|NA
CASSPTWAGETDTQYF
TGCGCCAGCAGCCCGACATGGGCGGGAGAGACAGATACGCAGTATTTT
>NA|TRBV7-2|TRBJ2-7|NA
CASSPSTVGSYEQYF
TGTGCCAGCAGCCCCTCGACGGTCGGGTCCTACGAGCAGTACTTC
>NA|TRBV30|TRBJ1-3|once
CAWSPWGGSGNTIYF
TGTGCCTGGTCTCCTTGGGGGGGTTCTGGAAACACCATATATTTT
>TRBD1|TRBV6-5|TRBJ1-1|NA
CASSTGGAEAFF
TGTGCCAGCAGCACAGGGGGTGCTGAAGCTTTCTTT
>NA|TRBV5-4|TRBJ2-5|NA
CASSPDPDRSRETQYF
TGTGCCAGCAGCCCCGACCCCGACAGGTCGCGAGAGACCCAGTACTTC
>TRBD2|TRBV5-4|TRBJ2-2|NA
CASSLGGLAGIGELFF
TGTGCCAGCAGCTTGGGCGGACTAGCGGGAATCGGAGAGCTGTTTTTT
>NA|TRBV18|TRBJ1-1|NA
CASSPLGGALGDTEAFF
TGTGCCAGCTCACCACTAGGCGGGGCCCTGGGGGACACTGAAGCTTTCTTT
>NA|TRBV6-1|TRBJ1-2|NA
CASSEALQLPAYGYTF
TGTGCCAGCAGTGAAGCCCTACAACTACCGGCCTATGGCTACACCTTC
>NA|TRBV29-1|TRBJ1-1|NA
CSVEREQLNTEAFF
TGCAGCGTTGAGAGGGAACAATTGAACACTGAAGCTTTCTTT
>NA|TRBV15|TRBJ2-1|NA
CATSRDGLRDEQFF
TGTGCCACCAGCAGAGATGGCCTCCGGGATGAGCAGTTCTTC
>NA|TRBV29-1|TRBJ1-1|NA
CSFGGLGNTEAFF
TGCAGCTTTGGGGGGCTGGGGAACACTGAAGCTTTCTTT
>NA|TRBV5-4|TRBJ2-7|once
CASRAGGRDDEQYF
TGTGCCAGCAGGGCCGGGGGGCGGGATGACGAGCAGTACTTC
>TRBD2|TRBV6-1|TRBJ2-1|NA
CASERGISYNEQFF
TGTGCCAGCGAGCGGGGCATCTCCTACAATGAGCAGTTCTTC
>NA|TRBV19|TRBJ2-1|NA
CASSIGVNEQFF
TGTGCCAGTAGTATAGGAGTGAATGAGCAGTTCTTC
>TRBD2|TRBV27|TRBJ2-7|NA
CASREGLAGGSYEQYF
TGTGCCAGCAGGGAAGGACTAGCGGGGGGCTCCTACGAGCAGTACTTC
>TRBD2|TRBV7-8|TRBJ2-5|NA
CASSPWGGNQETQYF
TGTGCCAGCAGCCCTTGGGGGGGAAATCAAGAGACCCAGTACTTC
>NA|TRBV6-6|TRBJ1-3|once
CASRDTPDSVGNTIYF
TGTGCCAGCAGGGACACTCCCGACAGTGTTGGAAACACCATATATTTT
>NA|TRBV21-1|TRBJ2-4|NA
CASSKGRTGGNIQYF
TGTGCCAGCAGCAAAGGGCGGACAGGGGGCAACATTCAGTACTTC
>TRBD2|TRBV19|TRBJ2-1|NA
CASLGGESSYNEQFF
TGTGCCAGCCTTGGGGGGGAGAGCTCCTACAATGAGCAGTTCTTC
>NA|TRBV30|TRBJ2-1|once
CAWSVAEWDEQFF
TGTGCCTGGAGTGTAGCGGAGTGGGATGAGCAGTTCTTC
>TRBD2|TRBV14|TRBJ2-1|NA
CASSQVSSGNYNEQFF
TGTGCCAGCAGCCAAGTTTCTAGCGGAAACTACAATGAGCAGTTCTTC
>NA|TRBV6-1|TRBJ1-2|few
CASSDYFSANYGYTF
TGTGCCAGCAGTGACTACTTCTCCGCTAACTATGGCTACACCTTC
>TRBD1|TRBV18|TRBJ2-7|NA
CASSPRDRVYYEQYF
TGTGCCAGCTCACCGCGGGACAGGGTCTACTACGAGCAGTACTTC
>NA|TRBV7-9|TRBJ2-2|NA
CASSSRRDPANTGELFF
TGTGCCAGCAGCTCTAGGCGGGACCCGGCGAACACCGGGGAGCTGTTTTTT
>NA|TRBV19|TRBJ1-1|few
CASSPTWARMNTEAFF
TGTGCCAGTAGTCCTACCTGGGCCCGAATGAACACTGAAGCTTTCTTT
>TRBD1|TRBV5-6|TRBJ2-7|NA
CASSAGTASSYEQYF
TGTGCCAGCAGCGCCGGGACAGCCTCTTCCTACGAGCAGTACTTC
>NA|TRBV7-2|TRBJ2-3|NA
CASRIDGSGTQYF
TGTGCCAGCAGAATAGACGGATCGGGTACGCAGTATTTT
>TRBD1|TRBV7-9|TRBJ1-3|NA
CASSAGGSGNTIYF
TGTGCCAGCAGCGCAGGGGGCTCTGGAAACACCATATATTTT
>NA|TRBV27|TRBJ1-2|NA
CASSLSRGNYGYTF
TGTGCCAGCAGTTTATCTAGAGGGAACTATGGCTACACCTTC
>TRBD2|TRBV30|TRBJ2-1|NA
CAWSSGGSNEQFF
TGTGCCTGGAGTAGCGGGGGGAGCAATGAGCAGTTCTTC
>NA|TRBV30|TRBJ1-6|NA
CAWSVPPVDSYNSPLHF
TGTGCCTGGAGTGTCCCCCCTGTAGACTCCTATAATTCACCCCTCCACTTT
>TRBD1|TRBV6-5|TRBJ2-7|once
CASSSRQGKHSYEQYF
TGTGCCAGCAGTTCCCGACAGGGGAAGCACTCCTACGAGCAGTACTTC
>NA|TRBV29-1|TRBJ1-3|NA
CSVFGPGNTIYF
TGCAGCGTTTTTGGGCCTGGAAACACCATATATTTT
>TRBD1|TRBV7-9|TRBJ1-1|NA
CSSSLARGTGTTEAFF
TGTTCCAGCAGCTTAGCCAGAGGGACAGGGACCACTGAAGCTTTCTTT
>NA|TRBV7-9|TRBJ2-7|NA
CARIIGTEIREQYF
TGTGCCAGGATAATCGGGACTGAGATACGGGAGCAGTACTTC
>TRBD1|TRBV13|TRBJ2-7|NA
CASSTRQGEQYF
TGTGCCAGCAGCACACGACAGGGGGAACAGTACTTC
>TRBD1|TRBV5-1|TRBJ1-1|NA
CASSLFTGGTEAFF
TGCGCCAGCAGCTTGTTTACAGGGGGCACTGAAGCTTTCTTT
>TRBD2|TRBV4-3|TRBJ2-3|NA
CASSQVATLAGVFDTQYF
TGCGCCAGCAGCCAAGTGGCCACCTTAGCGGGGGTGTTTGATACGCAGTATTTT
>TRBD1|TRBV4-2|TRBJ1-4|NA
CASSRGTGDEKLFF
TGTGCCAGCAGCCGCGGGACAGGGGATGAAAAACTGTTTTTT
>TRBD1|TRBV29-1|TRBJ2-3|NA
CSAMTGTDTQYF
TGCAGCGCCATGACAGGGACAGATACGCAGTATTTT
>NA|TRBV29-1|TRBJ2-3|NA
CSVLGGQGDTDTQYF
TGCAGCGTTTTGGGGGGGCAGGGAGATACAGATACGCAGTATTTT
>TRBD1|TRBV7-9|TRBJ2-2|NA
CSSSESDRVPGELFF
TGTTCCAGCAGCGAATCGGACAGGGTTCCCGGGGAGCTGTTTTTT